The following is a T cell receptor beta chain sequence with its context. Antigen specificity is unknown. These data belong to a study of post-analysis software for immune sequencing data. Study findings and constraints: Controls significantly exceeded multiple sclerosis patients in normalized Chao1 diversity. Samples sharing a preparation batch grouped tightly together when assessed by F measure.

Prepared libraries of TCR beta cDNA carried unique molecular identifiers. TCRdb processed the PCR reads anew with MiXCR; each CDR3 protein has one entry. The sample has over 700,000 distinct CDR3 sequences, roughly 27% seen once. The receptor's source is a girl between 10 and 17 years old with multiple sclerosis. Sequenced material: blood.

CDR3 sequence: CASSHSLAGFYEQYF. CDR3 coding DNA: TGTGCCAGCAGCCATTCACTAGCGGGATTCTACGAGCAGTACTTC. The V gene is TRBV3-1, the J gene TRBJ2-7, with 10 bases fitting TRBD2. V shed 3 bases, J shed 3 bases, and the junction held 5 bases outside the gene matches. Germline assignment: CDR1 LGHDT and CDR2 YNNKEL (reference sequence). CDR3 length equals 15 residues.